These 9 T cell receptor beta chains were all obtained from the same sample, sequenced in a study of blood T cell repertoires in COVID-19. Measured with immunoSEQ multiplex PCR; TCRdb has only the in-frame clones, and not every one. The sample holds 100,000 or so clones, just over 85% seen once. Sequences were obtained from peripheral blood. These receptors originate from a human donor in a cohort sampled during active COVID-19.

The chain combines TRBV28 with TRBJ2-7; 13 bases agree with TRBD2. The germline V gene has CDR1 MDHEN and CDR2 SYDVKM. Trimming removed 4 bases from V and 7 bases from J; junction bases left unmatched: 10. This CDR3 is 16 amino acids long. CDR3 region: CASSSGLAGTMAEQYF. The CDR3 region has the DNA TGTGCCAGCAGTTCGGGACTAGCGGGAACCATGGCTGAGCAGTACTTC.

The gene calls are TRBV6-1 and TRBJ1-2; the D is unclear. This CDR3 has 13 residues. CDR1 is MNHNS and CDR2 is SASEGT in the germline V gene. Trimming shortened V by 2 bases and J by 4 bases, and 8 bases separated the two germline ends. CDR3 coding DNA: TGTGCCAGCAGTGAACGGGAGGGCTATGGCTACACCTTC. This sequence encodes CASSEREGYGYTF.

The chain couples TRBV27 to TRBJ2-2; D may be TRBD2 (5 bases). V lost 1 base, J lost 1 base, and 7 bases lay in between. CDR1 MNHEY and CDR2 SMNVEV come from the germline V gene (reference sequence). This CDR3 region has 15 residues. The CDR3 region is CASSLLALNTGELFF. The CDR3 DNA sequence: TGTGCCAGCAGTTTATTAGCGCTGAACACCGGGGAGCTGTTTTTT.

The rearrangement uses TRBV24-1 and TRBJ2-2; TRBD1 matches at 10 bases. The CDR3 is 19 amino acids. The V gene end was trimmed by 0 bases and the J gene end by 0 bases; junction bases not matched to a gene: 6. Germline assignment: CDR1 KGHDR and CDR2 SFDVKD. The CDR3 coding sequence is TGTGCCACCAGTGATTTGGCGTTGACAGGGGGCGCGAACACCGGGGAGCTGTTTTTT. Its protein product is CATSDLALTGGANTGELFF.

This chain uses TRBV5-1 with TRBJ2-1; D might be TRBD2 (7 bases). Germline loops: CDR1 SGHRS, CDR2 YFSETQ. V was pared by 0 bases and J by 7 bases, with 26 bases between. This CDR3 has 19 amino acids. The CDR3 DNA sequence: TGCGCCAGCAGCTTGGGGGGATTGGACAGACCGGGACTAAAAAATGAGCAGTTCTTC. Translation gives CASSLGGLDRPGLKNEQFF. The whole variable domain, remainder taken from reference TRBV5-1 and TRBJ2-1, is KAGVTQTPRYLIKTRGQQVTLSCSPISGHRSVSWYQQTPGQGLQFLFEYFSETQRNKGNFPGRFSGRQFSNSRSEMNVSTLELGDSALYLCASSLGGLDRPGLKNEQFFGPGTRLTVL.

This rearrangement joins TRBV5-1 to TRBJ2-7, with no clear D. The germline V gene encodes CDR1 SGHRS and CDR2 YFSETQ. V was cut by 1 base and J by 5 bases, with 7 bases left in between. The CDR3 contains 12 residues. The DNA of the CDR3 is TGCGCCAGCAGCTTGCGACAAGACGAGCAGTACTTC. Translating it yields CASSLRQDEQYF.

Here the CDR3 DNA reads TGTGCCAGCAGCTTGGAGGCAGGGGGCTCTTCCTACGAGCAGTACTTC. Translating it yields CASSLEAGGSSYEQYF. The chain combines TRBV5-4 with TRBJ2-7; TRBD1 aligns across 8 bases. The CDR3 extends over 16 amino acids. CDR1 and CDR2 from the germline V gene are SGHNT and YYREEE (reference sequence). V trimming: 0 bases; J trimming: 1 base; junction bases outside the gene matches: 6. Supplemented by reference TRBV5-4 and TRBJ2-7, the full variable domain reads ETGVTQSPTHLIKTRGQQVTLRCSSQSGHNTVSWYQQALGQGPQFIFQYYREEENGRGNFPPRFSGLQFPNYSSELNVNALELDDSALYLCASSLEAGGSSYEQYFGPGTRLTVT.

V and J are TRBV19 and TRBJ2-2, with 14 positions matching TRBD2. Germline loops: CDR1 LNHDA, CDR2 SQIVND (reference sequence). The CDR3 has 18 residues. Trimming cost V 5 bases and J 2 bases; bases outside gene matches: 7. In DNA, the CDR3 is TGTGCCAGTAGTCCGGGACTAGCGGGAGAGGGTAACACCGGGGAGCTGTTTTTT. Its translation is CASSPGLAGEGNTGELFF.

In this sample, this clone turned up once. The genes are TRBV11-2 and TRBJ2-1, with D possibly matching TRBD1 (7 bases). This CDR3 is built from 17 residues. Germline-derived CDR1 and CDR2 are SGHAT and FQNNGV. The V and J ends lost 5 bases and 5 bases respectively, with 22 bases between them. In DNA form, the CDR3 reads TGTGCCAGCAGCCCACGAAGGGGGCTCAGACTAGACAATGAGCAGTTCTTC. This encodes CASSPRRGLRLDNEQFF.